This TCR beta chain was identified in a study of read filtering for tumor transcriptome and immune sequencing. Findings of the study overall: Correlation between methods rose after single-read clonotypes were removed.

The CDR3 totals 15 residues. CDR1 is LGHNA, CDR2 YNFKEQ, per germline. From 350 to 500 ng of RNA, a library with molecular barcoded alpha/delta and beta/gamma adaptors was made. TCRdb re-derived calls from the reads in MiXCR, one entry per CDR3 protein. The table has tens of thousands of distinct CDR3 sequences, roughly an eighth seen once. Note on this clonotype: Its antigen is as yet unknown. A much larger clone lies a single base off, so this may be a read error.

This TCR derives from a donor aged 40 or over with multiple myeloma. What was sequenced was a population of CD138-negative cells sorted from bone marrow. J is TRBJ2-3 and V is TRBV4-2, with D hard to call. This CDR3 is CASGQRYGSADTQYF. The CDR3 DNA reads as TGTGCCAGCGGCCAACGATACGGCTCTGCAGATACGCAGTATTTT.